One sample yielded the 20 T cell receptor beta chains listed below, sequenced in a study of T cells after yellow fever vaccination (dated by TCRdb to between 2018 and 2020). The treatment or condition label on this specimen signifies: live attenuated yellow fever vaccine strain. The library relied on 5' RACE. The sequencer listed for this sample is Illumina HiSeq 2500. In TCRdb, the public reads were trimmed at Q25 with fastp and aligned with MiXCR, with productive beta chains retained. CDR3 protein duplicates are merged, each entry listing the most common genes and DNA. The sample has 450,000 to 550,000 distinct CDR3 sequences on record, 21% of them singletons. Together, the top ten hold approximately 15% of the sample. This specimen was PBMCs, taken approximately 20 days after the first yellow fever vaccination. Every receptor here comes from a young man who received the YFV17D yellow fever vaccine.

This clonotype was counted only a few times. The chain joins TRBV20-1 to TRBJ2-7, with a weak D call TRBD2 (7 bases). This CDR3 has 13 residues. The V and J ends lost 5 bases and 5 bases respectively, with 16 bases between them. Germline CDR1 reads DFQATT; CDR2 reads SNEGSKA (reference sequence). The CDR3 is CSAERLGGDEQYF. The CDR3 DNA is TGCAGTGCTGAGAGACTAGGGGGGGACGAGCAGTACTTC.

This clonotype was counted only a few times. This chain joins TRBV6-1 and TRBJ1-5; a weak D match, TRBD1 (5 bases). The CDR3 extends over 13 amino acids. CDR1 MNHNS and CDR2 SASEGT come from the germline V gene. V was pared by 3 bases and J by 7 bases, with 10 bases between. CDR3 sequence reads: CASSEGTGQPQHF. As DNA, the CDR3 is TGTGCCAGCAGTGAGGGGACCGGGCAGCCCCAGCATTTT.

The J gene is TRBJ1-2, the V gene TRBV20-1; D gene ambiguous. Germline values: CDR1 DFQATT, CDR2 SNEGSKA (reference sequence). The length of the CDR3 is 12 residues. The V gene lost 1 base and the J gene lost 4 bases, with 7 bases spanning the gap. In DNA form, the CDR3 reads TGCAGTGCTAGAGGAAGTTTCTATGGCTACACCTTC. Its translation is CSARGSFYGYTF.

This clonotype was seen more than once but under ten times. This chain connects TRBV12-3 or TRBV12-4 to TRBJ1-1; 8 nucleotides line up with TRBD1. V gave up 7 bases and J gave up 4 bases; unmatched junction bases: 8. This CDR3 is built from 14 residues. CDR3 nucleotide sequence: TGTGCCAGCATTTCAGGGGGCGGGAGCACTGAAGCTTTCTTT. Translated, it gives CASISGGGSTEAFF.

The sample holds a few counts of this clonotype. The V call is TRBV5-1, the J call TRBJ2-1; maybe TRBD1 (6 bases). This CDR3 has 12 amino acids. V gave up 5 bases and J gave up 11 bases, with 14 bases separating them. Germline CDR1 and CDR2: SGHRS and YFSETQ. The CDR3 nucleotides are TGCGCCAGCAGTTCGGACAGCCCCAAGCAGTTCTTC. It encodes CASSSDSPKQFF.

The CDR3 sequence is CASSLSSRDRVIETQYF. The DNA for the CDR3 is TGTGCCAGCAGCCTCTCCTCCCGAGACAGGGTGATCGAGACCCAGTACTTC. The chain couples TRBV27 to TRBJ2-5; 7 nucleotides align to TRBD1. With V trimmed by 6 bases and J by 5 bases, 18 bases remained unmatched. The CDR3 spans 17 residues. The germline V gene encodes CDR1 MNHEY and CDR2 SMNVEV (reference sequence).

A few counts support this clonotype. The chain couples TRBV15 to TRBJ2-3; the match to TRBD2 covers 7 bases. Unmatched junction bases numbered 8, after V lost 5 bases and J lost 0 bases. This CDR3 is 16 amino acids long. Germline values: CDR1 LNHNV, CDR2 YYDKDF (reference sequence). The CDR3 sequence is CATSATVGLSTDTQYF. CDR3 coding DNA: TGTGCCACCAGCGCCACTGTGGGACTAAGCACAGATACGCAGTATTTT.

This chain connects TRBV4-3 to TRBJ1-6; D uncertain. The V end was cut by 0 bases, the J end by 0 bases, with 9 bases between. CDR3 size: 17 residues. Germline CDR1 is LGHNA and CDR2 is YSLEER. The CDR3 here is CASSQDVQPSYNSPLHF. CDR3 nucleotide sequence: TGCGCCAGCAGCCAAGATGTACAGCCCTCCTATAATTCACCCCTCCACTTT.

This chain links TRBV7-2 with TRBJ2-7; the match to TRBD2 covers 14 bases. Germline CDR1 SGHTA, CDR2 FQGNSA. V lost 1 base and J lost 12; bases outside the gene matches: 11. The CDR3 covers 16 residues. Here the CDR3 reads CASSLVGGLAGGEVYF. The CDR3 bases are TGTGCCAGCAGCTTAGTTGGAGGACTAGCGGGGGGTGAAGTGTACTTC.

V usage is TRBV20-1 and J usage is TRBJ2-7; TRBD2 might be the D (7 bases). Germline V gene sequence: CDR1 DFQATT, CDR2 SNEGSKA (reference sequence). The CDR3 has 15 residues. V lost 3 bases and J 5 bases, leaving 20 bases between the germline ends. As DNA, the CDR3 is TGCAGTGCTAGCGCCAGGGGAGGGCGTGGCAACGAGCAGTACTTC. Amino acid sequence: CSASARGGRGNEQYF.

The chain couples TRBV4-3 to TRBJ2-1; no reliable D call. CDR1 and CDR2 from the germline V gene are LGHNA and YSLEER. This CDR3 has 12 residues. With 6 bases removed from V and 9 bases from J, the gap between germline ends came to 12 bases. The CDR3, as DNA: TGCGCCAGCAGTATACTTAGTGGTGAGCAGTTCTTC. This sequence encodes CASSILSGEQFF.

V is TRBV4-2 and J is TRBJ1-2; TRBD1 is a possible D gene (6 bases). The CDR3 sequence is 15 residues long. Germline V gives CDR1 LGHNA, CDR2 YNFKEQ. V lost 0 bases, J lost 5 bases, and 13 bases lay in between. The CDR3 here is CASSQDTPQGYGYTF. The CDR3 DNA follows: TGTGCCAGCAGCCAAGATACCCCGCAGGGGTATGGCTACACCTTC.

The V call is TRBV11-2, the J call TRBJ2-5, with TRBD1 matching 11 bases. Germline-derived CDR1 and CDR2 are SGHAT and FQNNGV. V dropped 5 bases and J dropped 4; count of bases not matched to a gene: 3. The CDR3 covers 14 residues. Here the CDR3 reads CASSAGTGGETQYF. The DNA of the CDR3 is TGTGCCAGCAGCGCCGGGACAGGGGGAGAGACCCAGTACTTC.

The chain uses TRBV7-8 and TRBJ2-7; a weak D match, TRBD2 (5 bases). CDR1 is SGHVS and CDR2 is FQNEAQ in the germline V gene. V was clipped by 5 bases and J by 0 bases, with 14 bases between them. The CDR3 totals 15 residues. The CDR3: CASSAGAGRSYEQYF. CDR3 coding DNA: TGTGCCAGCAGCGCCGGTGCGGGCCGCTCCTACGAGCAGTACTTC.

The chain recombines TRBV25-1 with TRBJ1-4; D unresolved. CDR1 and CDR2 from the germline V gene are MGHDK and SYGVNS. V lost 0 bases and J lost 15, with 11 bases in between. CDR3 length: 12 residues. This CDR3 is CASSEYGQNMFF. In DNA form, the CDR3 reads TGTGCCAGCAGTGAATACGGCCAGAATATGTTTTTT.

This clonotype was counted ten times or more. The V and J genes are TRBV5-5 and TRBJ2-1, with D perhaps matching TRBD1 (5 bases). CDR3 length: 14 amino acids. Germline V gene data show CDR1 as SGHKS and CDR2 as YYEKEE (reference sequence). With 8 bases removed from V and 7 bases from J, the gap between germline ends came to 19 bases. This chain's CDR3 is CASTQGGFRNEQFF. The CDR3 DNA sequence: TGTGCCAGTACGCAGGGTGGCTTTCGGAATGAGCAGTTCTTC. The full variable domain, rest sourced from reference TRBV5-5 and TRBJ2-1, is DAGVTQSPTHLIKTRGQQVTLRCSPISGHKSVSWYQQVLGQGPQFIFQYYEKEERGRGNFPDRFSARQFPNYSSELNVNALLLGDSALYLCASTQGGFRNEQFFGPGTRLTVL.

The sample holds a few counts of this clonotype. The rearrangement uses TRBV5-1 and TRBJ1-4; a possible D gene is TRBD1 (5 bases). Germline lookup yields CDR1 SGHRS and CDR2 YFSETQ. Trimming took off 7 bases at V and 2 bases at J, with 15 bases between the two ends. The CDR3 length is 15 residues. CDR3 sequence: CASQEQGTTNEKLFF. CDR3 sequence (DNA): TGCGCCAGCCAAGAGCAGGGCACTACTAATGAAAAACTGTTTTTT.

V usage is TRBV4-2 and J usage is TRBJ2-5; a weak D match, TRBD2 (6 bases). The V gene lost 3 bases and the J gene lost 4 bases, with 12 bases spanning the gap. Germline V lookup: CDR1 LGHNA, CDR2 YNFKEQ. The CDR3 loop spans 14 amino acids. The DNA of the CDR3 is TGTGCCAGCAGCCATCTCGGGGGTGGAGAGACCCAGTACTTC. The encoded protein is CASSHLGGGETQYF.

The V call is TRBV7-6, the J call TRBJ2-7, with D possibly being TRBD1 (6 bases). Trimming cost V 7 bases and J 0 bases, with 10 bases left between them. The CDR3 contains 13 residues. Germline CDR1 SGHVS, CDR2 FNYEAQ. The CDR3: CASTTGSSYEQYF. CDR3 sequence (DNA): TGTGCCAGCACCACAGGGAGCTCCTACGAGCAGTACTTC.

This chain links TRBV6-2 or TRBV6-3 with TRBJ2-1; maybe TRBD1 (7 bases). The CDR3 extends over 14 amino acids. Germline assignment: CDR1 MNHEY and CDR2 SVGEGT. Trimming cost V 5 bases and J 6 bases, with 14 bases left between them. CDR3 sequence reads: CASSPGGTRNEQFF. The DNA for the CDR3 is TGTGCCAGCAGTCCAGGGGGGACACGCAATGAGCAGTTCTTC.